Described below is a single T cell receptor beta chain sequence and its context. Its cognate antigen has yet to be identified. No much larger clonotype is one base removed from it; base qualities were not supplied. The cohort consisted of hundreds of healthy bone marrow donors. At the time of sampling, every cohort member was nominally healthy, though immune exposures that went unrecorded were likely present. The donor tested CMV seropositive, placing the donor among the 290 or so seropositive members of the cohort. Each donor provided a peripheral blood sample, and peripheral blood mononuclear cells were used for TCR beta sequencing. Genomic DNA extraction from the blood cell samples was performed with the Qiagen DNeasy Blood Extraction Kit. This entry comes from a study of cytomegalovirus exposure and HLA in healthy donors (dated by TCRdb to 2017 to 2019). At the level of the whole study: In an earlier analysis of 450 to 750 of the donors, about 260 Gb of sequence data and some 100 million unique TCR beta sequences from 150 million to 200 million T cells were reported. An early release covering roughly 580 HLA-typed donors comprised 250 to 350 gigabases of sequencing data and around 85 million unique TCR sequences. Of the roughly 400 genotyped donors, approximately 80% fell in the genetic ancestry cluster associated with self-reported Caucasian donors. The study was designed to test whether signatures of past pathogen exposure could be identified by cataloging public T cell receptors. Using immunosequencing, the study profiled T cell repertoires from 500 to 800 subjects and related those repertoires to cytomegalovirus serostatus. Besides the first cohort of some 670 subjects, a separate validation cohort made up of 120 or so different subjects was used. To predict cytomegalovirus infection status, the study combined high-throughput TCR immunosequencing, statistical association of individual TCRs with disease status, and machine learning. A later analysis re-analyzed previously published TCR beta repertoires from roughly 690 donors and added high-resolution HLA genotyping to study TCR occurrence patterns. The later analysis used no new phenotypic data to find candidate immune exposures, relying instead on TCR beta sequences and their occurrence across donors. An earlier analysis of more than 450 of the donors used high-throughput TCR beta sequencing to judge whether each TCR beta V gene segment behaved as functional or pseudogenic. Donor age, sex, ethnicity and CMV serostatus were compiled alongside the repertoire data. Genome-wide SNP genotypes for about 65% of the roughly 700 donors were used in a later genetic analysis, which treated that subset as a discovery cohort. Every discovery cohort repertoire had been produced on one sequencing platform. Both class I and class II loci were covered by HLA typing, at four-digit resolution. The number of typed donors differed by locus: roughly 620-630 for A, B, C, DRB1 and DQB1; 500 to 550 for DQA1; approximately 610 for DPA1; and around 470 for DPB1. Roughly five DR-DQ haplotypes were handled as single units for association and clustering because linkage in the cohort was strong. Across around 400 genotyped donors of the cohort, an average of about 250,000 unique TCR beta nucleotide sequences per donor were sequenced, and around 19% of those sequences were non-productive.

Broad study findings and their caveats: A cluster of highly shared sequence variants was judged likely to represent a technical artifact of the sequencing pipeline. Strong co-occurrence of HLA alleles, especially DR and DQ, made assigning TCR associations to individual alleles difficult. According to a later analysis, TCR association rates differed among HLA loci, with DRB1 alleles showing the most associated TCRs and HLA-C alleles showing the fewest. The classifier was reported to diagnose cytomegalovirus status with high specificity and sensitivity in both the original and validation cohorts. Correlated functional status among segregating V segments might reflect linkage disequilibrium, but an unknown experimental factor could not be ruled out. The earlier analysis of a few hundred of the donors excluded around 17 rarely observed V segments, including chromosome 9 orphons, because counts were too low. Because HLA typing was missing for some donors at each locus, association tests included only the typed subset. In a later analysis, HLA-associated TCR beta chains were found to be more clonally expanded and to have lower generation probabilities than equally common non-associated chains. The study listed 150 to 200 TCR beta chains as associated with cytomegalovirus. For the cohort, immune exposure information was limited to CMV serostatus. The authors suggested that the approach could potentially be extended to other disease states and immunological phenotypes. Most CMV-associated TCR beta chains appeared to be HLA-restricted in a later analysis, and the HLA associations seemed to be driven largely by CMV exposure. In a later genetic analysis, a missense DCLRE1C variant was associated with V-gene and J-gene trimming of TCR beta chains, and the association was replicated in an independent cohort. Compared with the approximately 670-donor mean, donors in an Asian-associated ancestry cluster had fewer N-insertions in productive TCRs, according to a later genetic analysis. Because the 87-base-pair reads could not distinguish some IMGT-functional V segments, including TRBV6-2 and TRBV6-3, those segments were excluded. In a later analysis, some 18,000 TCR beta sequences were associated with specific HLA alleles at a false discovery rate of 0.05. An earlier analysis of 587 of the donors showed that most TCR beta V segments appeared in productive rearrangements either about 87% or about 30% of the time, which broadly matched IMGT annotations. Only TCR beta chains were sequenced in this cohort, and the absence of alpha or paired-chain data limited detectable features. While some public TCRs were present in many individuals, most TCR sequences turned up only very rarely across donors. Presence/absence analyses assumed roughly uniform sequencing depth across donors, an assumption that may not hold. A further reported finding was that TCR beta sequences accurately predicted the HLA-A and HLA-B alleles for most subjects in the first cohort. A later analysis reported that several top co-occurrence clusters appeared linked to parvovirus B19, influenza, CMV and Epstein-Barr virus. In vitro tests confirmed that a few of the cytomegalovirus-associated TCR beta chains recognize cytomegalovirus antigens.

CDR1 and CDR2 were assigned from the germline V gene as SGDLS and YYNGEE. Germline trimming amounts to 0 bases on V and 8 bases on J, with 11 as the count of junction bases outside the gene matches. The CDR3 spans 16 residues, from the cysteine through the phenylalanine. The CDR3 DNA has 48 bases and is translated from base 1. The library was prepared using the immunoSEQ multiplex PCR assay. A mixture of 60 forward primers for TCR Vbeta segments and 13 reverse primers for TCR Jbeta segments was used in the multiplex PCR. Amplification of the CDR3 region of rearranged TCR beta genes was performed with a multiplex PCR assay on genomic DNA. On the Illumina HiSeq System, the amplified TCR beta libraries were sequenced as 87-base-pair reads. In the source study's methods: In a later analysis, roughly 80 million unique TCR beta chains were counted across the roughly 610 repertoires, and roughly 10 million of these chains were shared by at least two donors. To remove PCR and sequencing errors, raw reads were error-corrected and collapsed into unique sequences using a nearest-neighbor algorithm that merged closely related sequences. Alignment of CDR3 sequences to IMGT reference sequences was used to assign V, D and J gene segments. For a sequence to be retained, a match of at least six nucleotides to both a V gene segment and a J gene segment was required. A rearrangement counted as productive if the CDR3 had no stop codons and remained in frame with V and J, and every other rearrangement counted as non-productive. Following IMGT convention, CDR3 was defined as the stretch from the second conserved V-encoded cysteine up to the conserved J-encoded phenylalanine. The earlier analysis of a few hundred of the donors excluded sequences that lacked an unambiguous match to a single V gene segment. An earlier analysis of 550 to 650 of the donors classified V segments as functional when productive rearrangements were above 56.7% and as segregating when the standard deviation between donors was above 5%. A statistical classification framework was developed to diagnose cytomegalovirus status using the catalog of TCR beta chain sequences. V and J gene assignment, in a later analysis, came from comparing TCR nucleotide sequences with IMGT/GENE-DB human TR gene sequences. A later analysis assigned CDR3 sequences and most-parsimonious VDJ recombination scenarios with the TCRdist pipeline. In a later analysis, every TCR beta chain was defined by the combination of its CDR3 amino acid sequence and its V-gene family, and reads without a unique V-gene family were dropped. In a later analysis, 450 to 600 highly shared, low-generation-probability nucleotide sequences were removed to address suspected cross-contamination and a sequencing artifact. In a later analysis, a clonal expansion index was calculated for each public chain from normalized within-repertoire ranks of inferred template counts. In a later analysis, generation probabilities were computed using a VDJ recombination model fitted to out-of-frame rearrangements, and the results were checked against IGoR. A later analysis scored TCR-TCR, TCR-HLA and TCR-CMV co-occurrence with hypergeometric tests, applying a repertoire-size bias correction to TCR pairs. A later analysis estimated false discovery rates by permuting HLA or CMV assignments 20 times. In a later analysis, co-occurring TCRs were grouped using DBSCAN, and TCRdist sequence similarity was added for clustering within HLA-allele-positive subsets. For co-occurrence clustering, repertoires with fewer than 30,000 or more than 120,000 public chains were excluded, along with four to six repertoires with anomalous nucleotide sharing. Sourced from immuneACCESS, this table was stored by TCRdb with only in-frame sequences that have V and J called. A share of the clones is absent; for the studies checked, an unresolved V gene accounts for under half, and the remainder has no known explanation. The V and J calls and clone size are taken from that table; D and trimming were inferred from the DNA. The sample table holds around 120,000 clones, of which approximately 80% were seen once. Over 9% of the sample comes from the top ten.

The chain is made from TRBV9 and TRBJ2-1; 7 bases in between match TRBD2. The TCR was taken from a male donor in good health and CMV-seropositive. Sample: PBMCs. The CDR3 here reads CASSVAGGPSFDEQFF. The DNA sequence is given as TGTGCCAGCAGCGTAGCGGGAGGACCGTCGTTTGATGAGCAGTTCTTC.